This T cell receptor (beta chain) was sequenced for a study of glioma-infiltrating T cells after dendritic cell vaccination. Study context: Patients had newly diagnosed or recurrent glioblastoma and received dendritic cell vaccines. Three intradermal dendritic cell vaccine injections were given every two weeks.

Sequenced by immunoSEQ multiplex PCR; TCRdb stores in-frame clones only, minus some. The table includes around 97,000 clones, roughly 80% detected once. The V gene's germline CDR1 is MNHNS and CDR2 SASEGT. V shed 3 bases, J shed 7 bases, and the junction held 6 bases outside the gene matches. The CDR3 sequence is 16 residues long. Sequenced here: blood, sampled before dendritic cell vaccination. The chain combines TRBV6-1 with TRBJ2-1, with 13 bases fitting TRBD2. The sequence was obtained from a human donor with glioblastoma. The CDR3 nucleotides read TGTGCCAGCAGTGACCTTACTAGCGGGGGGGTTAATGAGCAGTTCTTC. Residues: CASSDLTSGGVNEQFF.